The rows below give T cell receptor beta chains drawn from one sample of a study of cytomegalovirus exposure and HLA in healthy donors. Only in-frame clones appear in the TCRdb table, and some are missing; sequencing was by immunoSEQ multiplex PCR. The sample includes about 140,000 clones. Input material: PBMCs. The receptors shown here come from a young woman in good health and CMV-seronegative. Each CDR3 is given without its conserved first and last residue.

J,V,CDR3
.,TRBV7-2,ASGLHRGSSYEQY
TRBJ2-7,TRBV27,ASSPGLGVQY
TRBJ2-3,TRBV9,ASIPAASGLDTQY
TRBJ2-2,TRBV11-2,ASSSQSGELF
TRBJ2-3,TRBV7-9,ASSLGLADTQY
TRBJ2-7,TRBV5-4,ASSPRSGSKYEQY
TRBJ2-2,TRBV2,ASSGEGGRATGELF
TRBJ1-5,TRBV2,ASSVTGGGPSQH
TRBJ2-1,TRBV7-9,ASSLEVAGAPGQF
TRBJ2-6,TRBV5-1,ASSLTFSGANVLT
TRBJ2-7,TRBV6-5,ASKSGRGEQY
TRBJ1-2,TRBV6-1,ASTRRTGSGGYT
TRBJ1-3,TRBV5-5,ASSLQLRGGNSGNTIY
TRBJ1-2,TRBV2,ASSEDPGNYGYT
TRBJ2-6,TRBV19,ASSPPGQGAFIGANVLT
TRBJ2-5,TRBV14,ASSQGVGRETQY
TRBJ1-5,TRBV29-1,SVAQGNQPQH
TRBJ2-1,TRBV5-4,ASSSRTGEYNEQF
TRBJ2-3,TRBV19,ASSIIVSTDTQY
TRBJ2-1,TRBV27,ASSSAGAINEQF
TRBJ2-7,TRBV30,AWNWPGGSYEQY
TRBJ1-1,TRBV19,ASSMPQGAWNTEAF
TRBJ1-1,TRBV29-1,SVEGKNTEAF
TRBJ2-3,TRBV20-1,SAIGQGTQY
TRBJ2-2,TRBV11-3,ASSLEGTVTGELF
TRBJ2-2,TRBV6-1,ASRAGTSSGELF
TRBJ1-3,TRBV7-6,ASSLVPRFGAGNTIY
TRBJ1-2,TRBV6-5,ASSYSDSGGYGYT
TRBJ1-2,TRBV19,ASSASRDRGLKDGYT
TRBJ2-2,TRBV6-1,ASSERGRGGELF
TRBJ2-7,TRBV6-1,ASSVVTGNAYEQY
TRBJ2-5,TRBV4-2,ASSPILPIGGSQETQY
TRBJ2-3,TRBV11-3,ASSLASDTQY
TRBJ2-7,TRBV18,ASSPVGYGGAYEQY
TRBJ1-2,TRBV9,ASSARQGYNYGYT
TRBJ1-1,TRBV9,ASSGQDRGAF
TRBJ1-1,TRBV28,ASSLRGRAF
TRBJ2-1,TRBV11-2,ASSLWTSGEVHNEQF
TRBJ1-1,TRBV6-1,ASSELGGRGNTEAF
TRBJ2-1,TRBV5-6,ASSRPWASGRLSHEQF
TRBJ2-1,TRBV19,ASSSHQLAGDHNEQF
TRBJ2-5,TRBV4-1,ASSTPSGTSGRKQETQY
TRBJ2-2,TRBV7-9,ASSPDIPGELF
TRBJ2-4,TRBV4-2,ASSPISGLAKNIQY
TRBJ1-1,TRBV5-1,ASSLVGQVTNTEAF
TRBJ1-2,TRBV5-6,ASSLGGTGGYGYT
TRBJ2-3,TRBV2,ASTASGSGDTQY